A single sample gave rise to the 9 T cell receptor beta chains below, sequenced in a study of T cell responses to AZD1222 COVID-19 vaccine. Assay: immunoSEQ multiplex PCR; the TCRdb copy retains only in-frame clones and omits some. The sample yields more than 85,000 clones, approximately 81% seen once. Sequencing was performed on peripheral blood, taken on day 0 of AZD1222 vaccination. The receptors derive from an adult in good health.

This clone was observed a few times. The same CDR3 is also encoded by other DNA sequences in this sample. The J gene is TRBJ2-7, the V gene TRBV18, with D possibly matching TRBD2 (5 bases). The CDR3 contains 13 residues. Germline V gene lookup returns CDR1 KGHSH and CDR2 LQKENI. The V gene lost 3 bases and the J gene lost 3 bases, with 9 bases spanning the gap. Written as DNA, the CDR3 is TGTGCCAGCTCACCGGGAGCGAACTACGAGCAGTACTTC. Protein: CASSPGANYEQYF. The full variable domain, with the rest looked up from reference TRBV18 and TRBJ2-7, is NAGVMQNPRHLVRRRGQEARLRCSPMKGHSHVYWYRQLPEEGLKFMVYLQKENIIDESGMPKERFSAEFPKEGPSILRIQQVVRGDSAAYFCASSPGANYEQYFGPGTRLTVT.

The genes are TRBV6-5 and TRBJ1-2; 9 nucleotides align to TRBD1. This CDR3 is 13 amino acids long. Germline V gives CDR1 MNHEY, CDR2 SVGAGI. Germline trimming cut 7 bases from V and 5 bases from J; bases unmatched to any gene: 5. The CDR3 DNA follows: TGTGCCAGCACGCTGGGGACAGGGTATGGCTACACCTTC. Encoded protein: CASTLGTGYGYTF.

CDR3 protein: CASSWTSDQETQYF. CDR3 nucleotides: TGTGCCAGCAGCTGGACTAGCGACCAAGAGACCCAGTACTTC. The chain carries TRBV14 and TRBJ2-5; 9 bases are a match to TRBD2. The CDR3 runs 14 residues. With V trimmed by 5 bases and J by 0 bases, 1 base remained unmatched. Germline V CDR1 and CDR2: SGHDN, FVKESK.

The rearrangement uses TRBV30 and TRBJ1-2, with D hard to call. Trimming removed 4 bases from V and 2 bases from J, with 17 bases in between. The CDR3 extends over 15 amino acids. Per the germline V gene, CDR1 is GTSNPN and CDR2 is SVGIG (reference sequence). The CDR3 reads CAWKREMVVNYGYTF. The DNA of the CDR3 is TGTGCCTGGAAACGGGAGATGGTTGTCAACTATGGCTACACCTTC.

The V gene is TRBV10-2, the J gene TRBJ2-3; 9 nucleotides line up with TRBD2. The CDR3 is 15 amino acids. Germline CDR1 reads WSHSY; CDR2 reads SAAADI. V was clipped by 7 bases and J by 4 bases; unmatched bases: 9. The CDR3 reads CASKASAGGADTQYF. Here the CDR3 DNA reads TGCGCCAGCAAGGCATCAGCGGGAGGAGCAGATACGCAGTATTTT.

The chain joins TRBV20-1 to TRBJ1-1, with no clear D. This CDR3 spans 16 amino acids. Germline values: CDR1 DFQATT, CDR2 SNEGSKA (reference sequence). With 3 bases removed from V and 1 base from J, the gap between germline ends came to 18 bases. CDR3 sequence: CSASRRSERTNTEAFF. DNA for the CDR3: TGCAGTGCTAGTCGGCGCAGCGAACGAACGAACACTGAAGCTTTCTTT.

This clone was observed a few times. The chain uses TRBV5-5 and TRBJ2-2; 8 bases fit TRBD1. Trimming at V came to 4 bases and at J to 0 bases, leaving 5 bases not matched to a gene. The CDR3 consists of 16 residues. Germline V gene sequence: CDR1 SGHKS, CDR2 YYEKEE (reference sequence). This CDR3 reads CASSRQGTTNTGELFF. DNA for the CDR3: TGTGCCAGCAGCCGACAGGGGACCACGAACACCGGGGAGCTGTTTTTT.

The chain couples TRBV30 to TRBJ1-6; a possible D gene is TRBD1 (5 bases). Trimming took off 0 bases at V and 13 bases at J, with 16 bases between the two ends. From germline, CDR1 is GTSNPN and CDR2 SVGIG (reference sequence). This CDR3 spans 14 amino acids. CDR3 DNA: TGTGCCTGGAGTGTACTGAGTGGCAGGGATCCCCTCCACTTT. As protein: CAWSVLSGRDPLHF.

By share, this clone ranks as medium-sized. This sequence joins TRBV3-1 (or the pseudogene TRBV3-2) and TRBJ2-3, with a possible D match to TRBD2 (6 bases). V was pared by 0 bases and J by 3 bases, with 16 bases between. Germline V gives CDR1 LGHDT, CDR2 YNNKEL (reference sequence). This CDR3 spans 17 amino acids. CDR3 protein: CASSQEGTGVLTDTQYF. CDR3 bases: TGTGCCAGCAGCCAAGAAGGGACGGGAGTTCTTACAGATACGCAGTATTTT.